Listed here are 20 T cell receptor beta chains from one sample, sequenced in a study of beta chain features in type 1 diabetes (dated by TCRdb to the late 2010s). Points the paper makes about the study in general: A moderate but significant shortening of TCRB CDR3 length was observed in type 1 diabetes patients in all four CD4+ subsets.

Library creation used the immunoSEQ multiplex PCR assay. The entire isolated RNA was reverse transcribed using the High Capacity cDNA Reverse Transcription Kit, and thus expressed TCRB transcripts were sequenced. What TCRdb holds here is the immuneACCESS table cut down to in-frame rearrangements. Part of the clones is not present; checked against another copy, under half of the missing clones reflect an unresolved V gene, and the others are unexplained. This sample gives about 660,000 clones in total; around an eighth of them show up just once. Just under 0.04% of the sample is taken by the ten largest. Antigen specificity for these receptors is unknown. Input material: naive CD4+ T cells from blood. The cell subset or site label of this sample denotes: true naive CD4+ T cells. All receptors come from a man in his late teens or twenties with type 1 diabetes.

This clone has more than one count but fewer than ten. The chain has TRBV7-8 and TRBJ2-5; unclear D gene. The germline CDR1 and CDR2 sequences are SGHVS and FQNEAQ. This CDR3 comprises 14 residues. Trimming pared 5 bases from V and 5 bases from J, leaving 15 bases between. The chain's CDR3 is CASSPLNAFETQYF. The CDR3 bases are TGTGCCAGCAGCCCCTTGAATGCCTTCGAGACCCAGTACTTC.

This clone occurred a few times. The chain has TRBV6-1 and TRBJ2-3; D call uncertain. CDR3 length: 14 residues. Germline CDR1 MNHNS, CDR2 SASEGT. V gave up 8 bases and J gave up 3 bases, with 15 bases separating them. The CDR3 is CASRPALGTDTQYF. In nucleotides, the CDR3 is TGTGCCAGCCGGCCCGCCCTCGGGACAGATACGCAGTATTTT.

This clone was seen a handful of times. The V and J genes are TRBV29-1 and TRBJ1-4; D gene ambiguous. V was shortened by 6 bases and J by 8 bases, with 16 bases between the two germline ends. The CDR3 extends over 13 amino acids. CDR1 is SQVTM, CDR2 ANQGSEA, per germline. The CDR3 nucleotides read TGCAGCGTCTCTCAAGGAGGTCGGGAAAAACTGTTTTTT. Its translation: CSVSQGGREKLFF. The full variable domain, its missing parts supplied by reference TRBV29-1 and TRBJ1-4, is SAVISQKPSRDICQRGTSLTIQCQVDSQVTMMFWYRQQPGQSLTLIATANQGSEATYESGFVIDKFPISRPNLTFSTLTVSNMSPEDSSIYLCSVSQGGREKLFFGSGTQLSVL.

The V gene is TRBV7-2, the J gene TRBJ2-5; 8 bases match TRBD2. The CDR3 totals 15 residues. Unmatched junction bases numbered 8, after V lost 3 bases and J lost 5 bases. Germline values: CDR1 SGHTA, CDR2 FQGNSA. The CDR3 loop reads CASSLGLVGGETQYF. The CDR3 coding sequence is TGTGCCAGCAGCTTGGGACTAGTGGGCGGGGAGACCCAGTACTTC.

The J gene is TRBJ1-1, the V gene TRBV30; no clear D. Trimming stripped 5 bases from V and 4 bases from J, with 14 bases between. The germline V gene has CDR1 GTSNPN and CDR2 SVGIG (reference sequence). This CDR3 spans 13 amino acids. The CDR3, as DNA: TGTGCCTGGGGTCGGAGTGCGGGCACTGAAGCTTTCTTT. Encoded protein: CAWGRSAGTEAFF.

This clone has more than one count but fewer than ten. The V gene is TRBV5-1, the J gene TRBJ2-1; 11 bases align to TRBD2. The CDR3 consists of 21 residues. V dropped 3 bases and J dropped 0; count of bases not matched to a gene: 17. CDR1 SGHRS and CDR2 YFSETQ come from the germline V gene. CDR3 loop: CASSSKAGGTSGLSSYNEQFF. In DNA form, the CDR3 reads TGCGCCAGCAGCTCCAAGGCGGGAGGGACTAGCGGATTAAGCTCCTACAATGAGCAGTTCTTC.

The chain carries TRBV9 and TRBJ1-6, with unresolved D. CDR1 and CDR2 from the germline V gene are SGDLS and YYNGEE. The CDR3 extends over 14 amino acids. Between the trimmed V and J ends, which lost 4 bases and 0 bases, there was a span of 5 bases. The CDR3 bases are TGTGCCAGCAGCTCTCGCTCCTATAATTCACCCCTCCACTTT. This sequence encodes CASSSRSYNSPLHF.

This clone was seen a few times. The rearrangement links TRBV6-5 to TRBJ2-5, with 10 nucleotides matching TRBD2. CDR3 length equals 15 residues. Looked up from germline, CDR1 is MNHEY and CDR2 is SVGAGI. V lost 5 bases and J lost 4; bases outside the gene matches: 7. CDR3 region: CASSLGTSVGETQYF. Here the CDR3 DNA reads TGTGCCAGCAGTCTAGGGACTAGCGTGGGAGAGACCCAGTACTTC.

V usage is TRBV9 and J usage is TRBJ1-2; 7 bases are a match to TRBD1. V dropped 5 bases and J dropped 4; count of bases not matched to a gene: 11. This CDR3 contains 15 residues. Germline assignment: CDR1 SGDLS and CDR2 YYNGEE. The CDR3 reads CASSQDRPSFYGYTF. CDR3 coding DNA: TGTGCCAGCAGTCAGGACAGGCCTTCCTTCTATGGCTACACCTTC. The full variable domain, rest sourced from reference TRBV9 and TRBJ1-2, is DSGVTQTPKHLITATGQRVTLRCSPRSGDLSVYWYQQSLDQGLQFLIQYYNGEERAKGNILERFSAQQFPDLHSELNLSSLELGDSALYFCASSQDRPSFYGYTFGSGTRLTVV.

Comment on this clone: The sample contains more than one DNA sequence encoding this CDR3. The genes are TRBV9 and TRBJ2-7, with 7 bases fitting TRBD1. V lost 0 bases and J lost 3; bases outside the gene matches: 3. Germline V lookup: CDR1 SGDLS, CDR2 YYNGEE. The CDR3 runs to 14 residues. The CDR3 DNA follows: TGTGCCAGCAGCGTAGGCAGGGGGAACTACGAGCAGTACTTC. Translated: CASSVGRGNYEQYF.

The chain employs TRBV29-1 and TRBJ1-2; D remains ambiguous. V lost 6 bases and J lost 12, with 8 bases in between. This CDR3 is 8 amino acids long. In germline, CDR1 is SQVTM, CDR2 ANQGSEA. The CDR3 spells CSVGPHTF. CDR3 nucleotides: TGCAGCGTCGGTCCCCACACCTTC.

This clone has only a few counts. J is TRBJ2-3 and V is TRBV4-3, with no clear D. CDR1 is LGHNA and CDR2 is YSLEER in the germline V gene. V was shortened by 1 base and J by 0 bases, with 14 bases between the two germline ends. This CDR3 is 17 amino acids long. The CDR3 coding sequence is TGCGCCAGCAGCCAAGTTGCTACTTCCATTAGCACAGATACGCAGTATTTT. Protein product: CASSQVATSISTDTQYF.

The genes are TRBV28 and TRBJ2-7, with TRBD2 matching 9 bases. The CDR3 runs to 15 residues. The V gene end was trimmed by 2 bases and the J gene end by 1 base; junction bases not matched to a gene: 3. Germline CDR1 and CDR2: MDHEN and SYDVKM. The CDR3 protein is CASSLVAGDSYEQYF. CDR3 bases: TGTGCCAGCAGTTTAGTAGCGGGGGATTCCTACGAGCAGTACTTC.

This chain uses TRBV19 with TRBJ2-1; no clear D. This CDR3 region has 14 residues. V was trimmed by 10 bases and J by 7 bases, leaving 20 bases between them. The germline CDR1 and CDR2 sequences are LNHDA and SQIVND (reference sequence). CDR3 loop: CATNVMGFGNEQFF. As DNA, the CDR3 is TGTGCCACCAACGTGATGGGGTTTGGGAATGAGCAGTTCTTC. Filled out from reference TRBV19 and TRBJ2-1, the complete variable domain reads DGGITQSPKYLFRKEGQNVTLSCEQNLNHDAMYWYRQDPGQGLRLIYYSQIVNDFQKGDIAEGYSVSREKKESFPLTVTSAQKNPTAFYLCATNVMGFGNEQFFGPGTRLTVL.

This clone was detected a few times. The rearrangement uses TRBV29-1 and TRBJ2-1, with a weak D call TRBD1 (6 bases). This CDR3 is 10 amino acids long. Germline V gene data show CDR1 as SQVTM and CDR2 as ANQGSEA. Trimming took 7 bases from V and 13 from J, leaving 14 bases between them. CDR3 region: CSGSWGTQFF. In DNA form, the CDR3 reads TGCAGCGGCTCCTGGGGGACACAGTTCTTC.

The sample holds a few counts of this clone. This chain uses TRBV30 with TRBJ2-1; TRBD1 agrees at 7 bases. This CDR3 region has 11 residues. The germline CDR1 and CDR2 sequences are GTSNPN and SVGIG (reference sequence). Unmatched junction bases numbered 10, after V lost 5 bases and J lost 15 bases. The DNA of the CDR3 is TGTGCCTGGGAAACAGGGGTGTTGTGGTTCTTC. Translating gives CAWETGVLWFF. The entire variable domain, with the rest obtained from reference TRBV30 and TRBJ2-1, is as follows: SQTIHQWPATLVQPVGSPLSLECTVEGTSNPNLYWYRQAAGRGLQLLFYSVGIGQISSEVPQNLSASRPQDRQFILSSKKLLLSDSGFYLCAWETGVLWFFGPGTRLTVL.

A few counts support this clone. V usage is TRBV7-3 and J usage is TRBJ1-1; the D is unclear. CDR3 length: 13 residues. The germline gives CDR1 SGHTA, CDR2 FQGTGA. V was cut by 4 bases and J by 6 bases, with 12 bases left in between. The CDR3 loop reads CASSSSSLAEAFF. CDR3 DNA sequence: TGTGCCAGCAGCTCTTCCTCACTCGCTGAAGCTTTCTTT.

V usage is TRBV28 and J usage is TRBJ2-2, with D uncertain. The CDR3 covers 14 residues. Germline-derived CDR1 and CDR2 are MDHEN and SYDVKM. Trimming cost V 8 bases and J 6 bases, with 16 bases left between them. CDR3: CASGRVTVSGELFF. The DNA for the CDR3 is TGTGCCAGCGGCCGGGTGACGGTCTCCGGGGAGCTGTTTTTT.

The gene calls are TRBV4-2 and TRBJ2-7; a weak D match, TRBD2 (6 bases). The CDR3 extends over 15 amino acids. The V gene lost 0 bases and the J gene lost 3 bases, with 12 bases spanning the gap. The germline gives CDR1 LGHNA, CDR2 YNFKEQ. CDR3 DNA sequence: TGTGCCAGCAGCCAAGATTCGGACTATCGCTACGAGCAGTACTTC. It translates to CASSQDSDYRYEQYF.

The rearrangement links TRBV30 to TRBJ1-5, with D possibly being TRBD1 (6 bases). This CDR3 spans 15 amino acids. V lost 0 bases to trimming and J lost 2 bases, with 11 bases between them. Germline assignment: CDR1 GTSNPN and CDR2 SVGIG (reference sequence). CDR3 amino acids: CAWSVQGYGNQPQHF. In DNA, the CDR3 is TGTGCCTGGAGTGTTCAGGGGTATGGCAATCAGCCCCAGCATTTT.